These 10 T cell receptor beta chains came from one sample sequenced in a study of blood T cells in healthy people across ages. A second PCR, run for about 7 to 11 cycles, used a sample-barcoded 5' primer plus a J-beta primer mix. One entry per CDR3 protein, called by TCRdb with MiXCR from the 5' RACE reads. The repertoire holds about 650,000 distinct CDR3 sequences, less than 40% seen once, with about 16% in the top ten. Sequenced input: blood. The receptors were gathered from an elderly woman in good health.

This clonotype was seen at least ten times. This chain links TRBV7-2 with TRBJ2-7, with D tentatively TRBD2 (6 bases). Trimming shortened V by 1 base and J by 2 bases, and 18 bases separated the two germline ends. CDR1 and CDR2 from the germline V gene are SGHTA and FQGNSA. The CDR3 sequence is 17 residues long. The CDR3 sequence is CASSLVGRDLTPYEQYF. CDR3 nucleotides: TGTGCCAGCAGCTTAGTGGGCAGGGACTTAACGCCCTACGAGCAGTACTTC.

This clonotype was observed many times. The chain carries TRBV7-2 and TRBJ1-2; D unclear. The CDR3 length is 12 residues. Between the trimmed V and J ends, which lost 4 bases and 7 bases, there was a span of 10 bases. Germline V gene sequence: CDR1 SGHTA, CDR2 FQGNSA. The CDR3 region has the DNA TGTGCCAGCAGCTCCTCCAGGCCTGGCTACACCTTC. Its protein product is CASSSSRPGYTF. The full variable domain, in which reference TRBV7-2 and TRBJ1-2 provide the parts outside the CDR3, is GAGVSQSPSNKVTEKGKDVELRCDPISGHTALYWYRQSLGQGLEFLIYFQGNSAPDKSGLPSDRFSAERTGGSVSTLTIQRTQQEDSAVYLCASSSSRPGYTFGSGTRLTVV.

This clonotype was detected many times. The rearrangement joins TRBV29-1 to TRBJ1-2, with 8 bases matching TRBD1. The V segment lost 5 bases and the J segment 8 bases; nucleotides outside the gene matches: 7. The CDR3 covers 12 residues. Per germline, CDR1 SQVTM and CDR2 ANQGSEA. For the CDR3, the DNA is TGCAGCGTTTTACAGGGGGTGACAGGCTACACCTTC. Translated: CSVLQGVTGYTF.

This clonotype has ten or more counts. The chain joins TRBV30 to TRBJ1-2; D remains unclear. Looked up from germline, CDR1 is GTSNPN and CDR2 is SVGIG (reference sequence). V was shortened by 2 bases and J by 8 bases, with 12 bases between the two germline ends. There are 12 residues in the CDR3. The CDR3 coding sequence is TGTGCCTGGAGTTTGGTCGTAGGCGGCTACACCTTC. As protein: CAWSLVVGGYTF.

This clonotype has ten or more counts. The CDR3 sequence: CASSPGLAGVGDTQYF. CDR3 in DNA: TGCGCCAGCAGCCCCGGACTAGCGGGGGTTGGAGATACGCAGTATTTT. The chain recombines TRBV5-1 with TRBJ2-3, with 13 bases lining up with TRBD2. Per the germline V gene, CDR1 is SGHRS and CDR2 is YFSETQ. The junction had 7 bases not matched to a gene; V was cut back by 4 bases and J by 5 bases. This CDR3 has 16 amino acids. Based on the CDR3 plus reference TRBV5-1 and TRBJ2-3, the full variable domain is KAGVTQTPRYLIKTRGQQVTLSCSPISGHRSVSWYQQTPGQGLQFLFEYFSETQRNKGNFPGRFSGRQFSNSRSEMNVSTLELGDSALYLCASSPGLAGVGDTQYFGPGTRLTVL.

CDR3 region: CASSLEQGINEQYF. CDR3 DNA: TGTGCCAGCAGTTTGGAACAGGGGATCAACGAGCAGTACTTC. The chain joins TRBV12-3 or TRBV12-4 to TRBJ2-7; TRBD1 agrees at 7 bases. CDR3 length: 14 amino acids. V shed 3 bases and J 5 bases; nucleotides not matched to a gene: 7.

V gene TRBV29-1 combines with J gene TRBJ2-7, with 7 nucleotides matching TRBD2. This CDR3 contains 12 residues. After removal of 3 bases from V and 5 bases from J, the junction contained 4 bases not matched to a gene. In germline, CDR1 is SQVTM, CDR2 ANQGSEA. The CDR3 DNA reads as TGCAGCGTTGATCGGGGGGTTAACGAGCAGTACTTC. Encoded protein: CSVDRGVNEQYF.

With regard to this clonotype: An end of the junction differs from the germline gene, which may be a read error. This rearrangement joins TRBV12-3 or TRBV12-4 to TRBJ2-3, with D tentatively TRBD2 (6 bases). The CDR3 spans 17 residues. The CDR3 protein is CASSRRVTRVGTDMQYF. The CDR3 DNA is TGTGCCAGCAGCCGGAGGGTAACTAGAGTTGGCACAGATATGCAGTATTTT.

Ten or more counts support this clonotype. The V call is TRBV4-2, the J call TRBJ1-2, with a weak D call TRBD1 (5 bases). CDR1 and CDR2 from the germline V gene are LGHNA and YNFKEQ. V was trimmed by 0 bases and J by 4 bases, leaving 9 bases between them. This CDR3 is built from 14 residues. The CDR3 loop reads CASSQEAGGYGYTF. The CDR3 DNA is TGTGCCAGCAGCCAAGAGGCGGGGGGCTATGGCTACACCTTC.

The V call is TRBV12-3 or TRBV12-4, the J call TRBJ2-2, with TRBD2 matching 7 bases. The ends lost 3 bases at V and 0 bases at J; junction bases unmatched: 10. CDR3 length: 18 amino acids. The CDR3 protein is CASSFRPGGLANTGELFF. In DNA, the CDR3 is TGTGCCAGCAGTTTCCGACCGGGAGGACTGGCGAACACCGGGGAGCTGTTTTTT.